The 13 T cell receptor beta chains below were found in one sample sequenced in a study of cytomegalovirus exposure and HLA in healthy donors. The PCR employed 60 Vbeta primers together with 13 Jbeta primers. The protocol was immunoSEQ multiplex PCR, while the TCRdb copy is restricted to in-frame clones and leaves out a portion. The sample lists roughly 200,000 clones; approximately 83% were seen once. Sequencing was performed on PBMCs. These receptors all stem from a boy younger than 10 in good health and CMV-seronegative.

The chain combines TRBV9 with TRBJ2-3, with a weak D call TRBD1 (6 bases). Deletions cut 4 bases from V and 2 bases from J, with 11 bases between. The germline gives CDR1 SGDLS, CDR2 YYNGEE. This CDR3 contains 14 residues. The CDR3 sequence: CASSPGDNTDTQYF. The DNA of the CDR3 is TGTGCCAGCAGCCCAGGGGACAACACAGATACGCAGTATTTT.

V usage is TRBV10-3 and J usage is TRBJ2-3, with D possibly TRBD2 on 6 matching bases. CDR1 and CDR2 from the germline V gene are ENHRY and SYGVKD. The V gene lost 6 bases and the J gene lost 2 bases, with 12 bases spanning the gap. This CDR3 region has 14 residues. CDR3 DNA sequence: TGTGCCATCAGCGTTAGCGGTGACACAGATACGCAGTATTTT. This translates into CAISVSGDTDTQYF.

This clone was picked up a small number of times. The chain combines TRBV6-6 with TRBJ2-1, with a weak D call TRBD2 (7 bases). This CDR3 has 13 amino acids. Germline values: CDR1 MNHNY, CDR2 SVGAGI (reference sequence). The ends were cut back, 6 bases at V and 8 bases at J, with 14 bases in the middle. The CDR3 DNA is TGTGCCAGCAGCGAGGGGGGGCGCGATGAGCAGTTCTTC. Amino acids: CASSEGGRDEQFF.

A remark on this clone: Relative to the germline gene, one junction end is altered; a read error may explain this. This chain joins TRBV7-7 and TRBJ1-1, with D perhaps matching TRBD1 (6 bases). CDR1 and CDR2 from the germline V gene are SSHAT and FNYEAQ (reference sequence). The CDR3 has 14 residues. CDR3: CASSQTGLNTEAFF. The CDR3 bases are TGTGCTAGCAGCCAGACAGGCTTGAACACTGAAGCTTTCTTT.

This chain joins TRBV11-2 and TRBJ2-3; D remains unclear. V was cut by 5 bases and J by 6 bases, with 12 bases left in between. Germline values: CDR1 SGHAT, CDR2 FQNNGV. This CDR3 region has 13 residues. CDR3 loop: CASSPEAPDTQYF. The CDR3 coding sequence is TGTGCCAGCAGCCCAGAGGCCCCGGATACGCAGTATTTT. Full variable domain (missing parts from reference TRBV11-2 and TRBJ2-3): EAGVAQSPRYKIIEKRQSVAFWCNPISGHATLYWYQQILGQGPKLLIQFQNNGVVDDSQLPKDRFSAERLKGVDSTLKIQPAKLEDSAVYLCASSPEAPDTQYFGPGTRLTVL.

The chain carries TRBV11-2 and TRBJ2-3, with 7 bases fitting TRBD1. CDR1 and CDR2 from the germline V gene are SGHAT and FQNNGV. CDR3 size: 16 residues. J gave up 2 bases and V 1 base, and 6 bases lay outside the gene matches. This chain's CDR3 is CASSLGQGRVTDTQYF. The CDR3 nucleotides read TGTGCCAGCAGCTTAGGACAGGGCAGGGTCACAGATACGCAGTATTTT.

The rearrangement uses TRBV7-9 and TRBJ2-5, with D unclear. The V and J ends lost 2 bases and 0 bases respectively, with 7 bases between them. Per the germline V gene, CDR1 is SEHNR and CDR2 is FQNEAQ (reference sequence). The CDR3 is made up of 14 amino acids. The DNA of the CDR3 is TGTGCCAGCAGCTTACAGGCCTACCAAGAGACCCAGTACTTC. It specifies CASSLQAYQETQYF.

This rearrangement joins TRBV9 to TRBJ2-6; D call uncertain. The CDR3 is made up of 14 amino acids. The ends were cut back, 0 bases at V and 4 bases at J, with 5 bases in the middle. The germline gives CDR1 SGDLS, CDR2 YYNGEE. DNA for the CDR3: TGTGCCAGCAGCGTAGTAGCAGGGGCCAACGTCCTGACTTTC. Translated: CASSVVAGANVLTF.

The J gene is TRBJ2-7, the V gene TRBV6-1, with 7 bases identical to TRBD2. With V trimmed by 3 bases and J by 2 bases, 1 base remained unmatched. Germline V gene lookup returns CDR1 MNHNS and CDR2 SASEGT. The CDR3 loop spans 13 amino acids. The CDR3 DNA is TGTGCCAGCAGTGAGGGACTACCCTACGAGCAGTACTTC. Translation gives CASSEGLPYEQYF.

The chain has TRBV29-1 and TRBJ1-1; no firm D call. V dropped 3 bases and J dropped 1 base, with 12 bases sitting between them. Germline-derived CDR1 and CDR2 are SQVTM and ANQGSEA. This CDR3 contains 14 residues. CDR3 DNA: TGCAGCGTTGAGGGTCCAGGCAAGAACACTGAAGCTTTCTTT. It specifies CSVEGPGKNTEAFF.

The chain couples TRBV19 to TRBJ2-3; 11 bases agree with TRBD2. The CDR3 has 16 amino acids. Trimming removed 1 base from V and 4 bases from J; junction bases left unmatched: 4. CDR1 LNHDA and CDR2 SQIVND come from the germline V gene (reference sequence). In nucleotides, the CDR3 is TGTGCCAGTAGTATAGGCACTAGCGGGAGTGCAGATACGCAGTATTTT. Protein product: CASSIGTSGSADTQYF.

The chain links TRBV6-1 to TRBJ2-7; 7 positions agree with TRBD1. Germline CDR1 and CDR2: MNHNS and SASEGT. The CDR3 totals 13 residues. V lost 9 bases to trimming and J lost 0 bases; unmatched junction nucleotides: 5. The DNA of the CDR3 is TGTGCCAGTCCCCGGGACAGCTCCTACGAGCAGTACTTC. Translating it yields CASPRDSSYEQYF.

The genes are TRBV5-1 and TRBJ1-1; 8 bases align to TRBD1. Germline V gives CDR1 SGHRS, CDR2 YFSETQ. The V gene end was trimmed by 4 bases and the J gene end by 7 bases; junction bases not matched to a gene: 9. The CDR3 is 14 residues long. The CDR3 loop is CASSNPGGEGEAFF. The CDR3 DNA is TGCGCCAGCAGCAATCCAGGGGGCGAGGGTGAAGCTTTCTTT.